This passage covers 24 T cell receptor beta chains from one sample sequenced in a study of Graves' ophthalmopathy and Graves' hyperthyroidism. The authors amplified TCR beta CDR3 regions, and they did so from RNA transcripts for repertoire sequencing. A first-round RT-PCR used HTBI primers, followed by a second-round multiplex PCR. TCRdb used MiXCR to reprocess the multiplex PCR reads, holding one entry per CDR3 protein. The data contain 500,000 to 600,000 distinct CDR3 sequences, approximately 37% of them seen just once; the ten biggest clones take up 3.5% to 5%. Sequenced material: peripheral blood or thyroid tissue (not recorded which). These receptors came from an adult man with Graves' hyperthyroidism.

About this clonotype itself: A much larger clonotype is one base distant, so this may be a read error. CDR3 loop: CSAGQRSHGYTF. The CDR3 DNA reads as TGCAGTGCGGGACAGCGCAGCCATGGCTACACCTTC. The V and J genes are TRBV20-1 and TRBJ1-2, with 7 bases that match TRBD1. The CDR3 length is 12 residues. V lost 6 bases to trimming and J lost 6 bases; unmatched junction nucleotides: 7. Germline CDR1 is DFQATT and CDR2 is SNEGSKA (reference sequence).

A note on this clonotype: This may arise from a read error, as a much more abundant clone is one base away. The conserved final phenylalanine or tryptophan is absent from the CDR3, which likely points to a read error. The chain uses TRBV5-1 and TRBJ2-2; tentatively, D is TRBD1 (6 bases). The germline V gene encodes CDR1 SGHRS and CDR2 YFSETQ. The CDR3 consists of 14 residues. CDR3 sequence reads: CASSATGYTGELFL. The CDR3 DNA follows: TGTGCCAGCAGCGCAACAGGGTACACCGGGGAGCTGTTTCTT.

The sample holds one count of this clonotype. The chain recombines TRBV7-6 with TRBJ1-3, with D unclear. Germline-derived CDR1 and CDR2 are SGHVS and FNYEAQ. The CDR3 is 16 amino acids. V lost 2 bases to trimming and J lost 3 bases, with 14 bases between them. The CDR3 nucleotides are TGTGCCAGCAGCTTAAACCCTACCGGGATTGGAAACACCATATATTTT. It yields the protein CASSLNPTGIGNTIYF.

The V call is TRBV2, the J call TRBJ2-5; TRBD2 might be the D (6 bases). CDR3 length: 15 residues. V lost 4 bases and J 5 bases, leaving 17 bases between the germline ends. CDR1 is SNHLY, CDR2 FYNNEI, per germline. The CDR3 DNA is TGTGCCAGCAGTGGCGGGGCCAACCAGTGGGAGACCCAGTACTTC. Protein sequence: CASSGGANQWETQYF.

This clonotype occurred many times. V and J are TRBV10-3 and TRBJ1-2, with D unclear. CDR1 and CDR2 (germline): ENHRY, SYGVKD. This CDR3 region has 13 residues. The germline V and J ends were trimmed by 3 bases and 1 base, with 6 bases remaining between them. The CDR3, as DNA: TGTGCCATCAGTGACAACTATAACTATGGCTACACCTTC. Translation: CAISDNYNYGYTF.

As concerns this clonotype: This CDR3 is missing its conserved last phenylalanine or tryptophan, likely due to a read error. The limits of the CDR3 on the DNA are not certain, so only TCRdb's listed CDR3 is given. The J gene is TRBJ1-1, the V gene TRBV10-3; the tabulated D call, TRBD1, remains unverified against the DNA. Ends included, the CDR3 has 13 residues. Germline-derived CDR1 and CDR2 are ENHRY and SYGVKD. The CDR3 reads CAISDDRGLVGFL.

The chain employs TRBV29-1 and TRBJ1-1; perhaps TRBD1 as D (5 bases). CDR1 and CDR2 from the germline V gene are SQVTM and ANQGSEA. The CDR3 totals 14 residues. The V end was cut by 0 bases, the J end by 4 bases, with 12 bases between. In DNA, the CDR3 is TGCAGCGTTGAAGATCCGGGGCAAGGCACTGAAGCTTTCTTT. It translates to CSVEDPGQGTEAFF.

J is TRBJ2-5 and V is TRBV4-2; 11 bases line up with TRBD2. The CDR3 totals 16 residues. CDR1 is LGHNA and CDR2 is YNFKEQ in the germline V gene. Trimming took 4 bases from V and 4 from J; bases not matched to a gene: 8. The chain's CDR3 is CASSPQTSGMTETQYF. As DNA, the CDR3 is TGTGCCAGCAGCCCGCAGACTAGCGGGATGACAGAGACCCAGTACTTC.

The J gene is TRBJ2-7, the V gene TRBV4-2; maybe TRBD2 (5 bases). Germline CDR1 LGHNA, CDR2 YNFKEQ. V was pared by 0 bases and J by 0 bases, with 12 bases between. The length of the CDR3 is 16 residues. Here the CDR3 reads CASSQDLERFSYEQYF. CDR3 coding DNA: TGTGCCAGCAGCCAAGATTTGGAGCGGTTCTCCTACGAGCAGTACTTC.

This clonotype was observed at least ten times. CDR3 residues: CASSGLAWETQYF. The CDR3 bases are TGTGCCAGCAGTGGACTAGCGTGGGAGACCCAGTACTTC. The chain joins TRBV6-1 to TRBJ2-5; 8 nucleotides line up with TRBD2. Germline CDR1 and CDR2: MNHNS and SASEGT. The trim removed 4 bases at V and 5 bases at J, leaving 3 bases unmatched. This CDR3 is 13 amino acids long.

The rearrangement uses TRBV7-2 and TRBJ1-3, with 9 nucleotides matching TRBD1. V lost 1 base, J lost 2 bases, and 3 bases stayed unmatched. Germline CDR1 SGHTA, CDR2 FQGNSA. The CDR3 length is 16 residues. The CDR3 here is CASSLGRDRAGNTIYF. DNA of the CDR3: TGTGCCAGCAGCTTAGGCCGGGACAGGGCTGGAAACACCATATATTTT.

This clonotype has a count of ten or more. The rearrangement links TRBV9 to TRBJ1-1; D not resolved. V was clipped by 3 bases and J by 1 base, with 16 bases between them. Germline V gene lookup returns CDR1 SGDLS and CDR2 YYNGEE. The CDR3 runs 16 residues. For the CDR3, the DNA is TGTGCCAGCAGCGACCCCCGAGGTGCGCCGAACACTGAAGCTTTCTTT. It encodes CASSDPRGAPNTEAFF.

Ten or more counts support this clonotype. The V gene is TRBV2, the J gene TRBJ2-2; D ambiguous. The germline V gene encodes CDR1 SNHLY and CDR2 FYNNEI. The CDR3 sequence is 13 residues long. Trimming shortened V by 6 bases and J by 3 bases, and 8 bases separated the two germline ends. The CDR3 coding sequence is TGTGCCAGCAGCCCTCAGTACACCGGGGAGCTGTTTTTT. This encodes CASSPQYTGELFF.

To note about this clonotype: A read error may be the cause here, since a much bigger clone is one base away. The chain recombines TRBV6-5 with TRBJ2-7; TRBD2 agrees at 7 bases. This CDR3 is built from 15 residues. Germline loops: CDR1 MNHEY, CDR2 SVGAGI. The CDR3 bases are TGTGCCAGCAGTTACTCGAGAGGGACTACCTACGGGCAGTACTTC. Its translation: CASSYSRGTTYGQYF.

About this clonotype: This may come from a read error, since a much larger clone is one base off. The CDR3 end shows no conserved phenylalanine or tryptophan, and so a read error is likely. V and J are TRBV2 and TRBJ1-5, with a tentative D call TRBD1 (6 bases). CDR1 SNHLY and CDR2 FYNNEI come from the germline V gene. The CDR3 runs 15 residues. Deletions cut 3 bases from V and 1 base from J, with 10 bases between. Written as DNA, the CDR3 is TGTGCCAGCAGTGATCGGGGGGCCAGCAATCAGCCCCAGCATTCT. Amino acids: CASSDRGASNQPQHS.

This chain uses TRBV7-8 with TRBJ2-5, with 7 bases fitting TRBD1. The J call could be wrong; TRBJ2-7 is a better fit for the DNA end. From germline, CDR1 is SGHVS and CDR2 FQNEAQ. This CDR3 has 16 amino acids. The CDR3 DNA reads TGTGCCAGCAGCGCCCGCTCGGGACAGACTACCTACGAGCAGTACTTC. As protein: CASSARSGQTTYEQYF.

Concerning this clonotype itself: A much larger clone differs from this one at a single base, so this may be a read error. V is TRBV5-1 and J is TRBJ1-4; D not certain. The CDR3 length is 15 residues. Germline V gene lookup returns CDR1 SGHRS and CDR2 YFSETQ. The chain's CDR3 is CASRLLTATNEKLLF. The DNA for the CDR3 is TGCGCCAGCAGGCTACTCACGGCCACTAATGAAAAACTGCTTTTT.

CDR3 DNA sequence: TGTGCCAGCAGCTTGGACAGGGGGAAGACCCAGTACTTC. As protein: CASSLDRGKTQYF. The chain joins TRBV5-4 to TRBJ2-5; 8 bases map to TRBD1. The CDR3 contains 13 residues. The V gene's germline CDR1 is SGHNT and CDR2 YYREEE (reference sequence). Trimming at V came to 0 bases and at J to 6 bases, leaving 1 base not matched to a gene.

In its sample, this clonotype was seen a few times. V gene TRBV5-6 combines with J gene TRBJ1-1; the match to TRBD1 covers 8 bases. There are 11 residues in the CDR3. CDR1 is SGHDT, CDR2 YYEEEE, per germline. V lost 5 bases, J lost 9 bases, and 3 bases stayed unmatched. The CDR3 region has the DNA TGTGCCAGCAGTCGACAGGGGAAAGCTTTCTTT. Amino acid sequence: CASSRQGKAFF.

The chain combines TRBV12-3 or TRBV12-4 with TRBJ1-2, with D maybe TRBD1 (6 bases). V shed 2 bases and J shed 4 bases, with 14 bases lying between them. The CDR3 consists of 15 residues. CDR3 sequence (DNA): TGTGCCAGCAGTTTAAGGGGGGTGCCCGGCTATGGCTACACCTTC. This codes for CASSLRGVPGYGYTF.

This clonotype showed up many times. This chain uses TRBV9 with TRBJ2-7; 7 positions match TRBD2. The CDR3 loop spans 13 amino acids. Germline V lookup: CDR1 SGDLS, CDR2 YYNGEE. J lost 6 bases, V lost 4 bases, and 7 bases had no gene match. Written as DNA, the CDR3 is TGTGCCAGCAGCCCCGGGACTACACGCGAGCAGTACTTC. Translated: CASSPGTTREQYF. The variable domain in full, with the rest retrieved from reference TRBV9 and TRBJ2-7, is DSGVTQTPKHLITATGQRVTLRCSPRSGDLSVYWYQQSLDQGLQFLIQYYNGEERAKGNILERFSAQQFPDLHSELNLSSLELGDSALYFCASSPGTTREQYFGPGTRLTVT.

The genes are TRBV10-3 and TRBJ1-3; D is ambiguous. The CDR3 extends over 18 amino acids. The V and J ends lost 3 bases and 2 bases respectively, with 20 bases between them. Germline CDR1 ENHRY, CDR2 SYGVKD. The CDR3 protein is CAISDGWVAGVAGNTIYF. As DNA, the CDR3 is TGTGCCATCAGTGATGGATGGGTGGCGGGCGTAGCTGGAAACACCATATATTTT.

This clonotype was seen more than once but under ten times. This chain links TRBV3-1 with TRBJ1-2; possibly TRBD1 for D (6 bases). Germline V gene sequence: CDR1 LGHDT, CDR2 YNNKEL (reference sequence). This CDR3 spans 16 amino acids. Trimming removed 2 bases from V and 5 bases from J, with 18 bases in between. The CDR3: CASSQTTTGWKYGYTF. The CDR3 DNA reads as TGTGCCAGCAGCCAAACAACGACAGGTTGGAAGTATGGCTACACCTTC. Combining the CDR3 with reference TRBV3-1 and TRBJ1-2 gives the whole variable domain DTAVSQTPKYLVTQMGNDKSIKCEQNLGHDTMYWYKQDSKKFLKIMFSYNNKELIINETVPNRFSPKSPDKAHLNLHINSLELGDSAVYFCASSQTTTGWKYGYTFGSGTRLTVV.

There are a few counts of this clonotype. This may arise from a read error, as a much more abundant clone is one base away. The chain recombines TRBV7-9 with TRBJ2-7; maybe TRBD1 (7 bases). CDR3 length: 16 amino acids. Germline loops: CDR1 SEHNR, CDR2 FQNEAQ (reference sequence). Trimming took 5 bases from V and 3 from J, leaving 20 bases between them. CDR3 residues: CASSPDGGQHIYEQYF. The CDR3, as DNA: TGTGCCAGCAGCCCTGACGGGGGACAGCATATCTACGAGCAGTACTTC.